What follows are 5 T cell receptor beta chains derived from one specimen sequenced in a study of CD8 T cells in Susac syndrome. It was with random hexamers that roughly 0.5 to 1 ug RNA was reverse transcribed. TCRdb independently ran MiXCR on the immunoSEQ multiplex PCR reads; one entry per CDR3 protein. The sample consists of around 230,000 distinct CDR3 sequences, 90% to 96% of them appearing once. Sequencing was carried out using CD4+ T cells from PBMCs. The receptors were sampled from a human donor with Susac syndrome.

The chain is built from TRBV18 and TRBJ1-2, with 7 bases aligning to TRBD1. The CDR3 consists of 15 residues. The V gene end was trimmed by 3 bases and the J gene end by 4 bases; junction bases not matched to a gene: 8. Germline-derived CDR1 and CDR2 are KGHSH and LQKENI. The CDR3 protein is CASSPPGTDGYGYTF. The CDR3 DNA reads TGTGCCAGCTCACCCCCCGGGACAGACGGCTATGGCTACACCTTC.

This chain connects TRBV12-3 or TRBV12-4 to TRBJ2-4; maybe TRBD2 (6 bases). The CDR3 runs to 15 residues. Trimming took 3 bases from V and 0 from J, leaving 9 bases between them. In DNA form, the CDR3 reads TGTGCCAGCAGTTTTGTAGCGGTAGCCAAAAACATTCAGTACTTC. Translating it yields CASSFVAVAKNIQYF.

This chain joins TRBV28 and TRBJ2-1; D could derive from TRBD1 or TRBD2 (5 bases each). The CDR3 extends over 17 amino acids. The V and J ends lost 7 bases and 0 bases respectively, with 19 bases between them. Germline-derived CDR1 and CDR2 are MDHEN and SYDVKM. CDR3 in amino acids: CASTGAGHKSSYNEQFF. The CDR3, as DNA: TGTGCCAGCACCGGGGCAGGGCATAAGAGCTCCTACAATGAGCAGTTCTTC.

The rearrangement joins TRBV5-1 to TRBJ1-5; D possibly corresponds to TRBD1 (5 bases). V lost 7 bases, J lost 4 bases, and 12 bases lay in between. Germline V gene lookup returns CDR1 SGHRS and CDR2 YFSETQ. This CDR3 is 13 amino acids long. In DNA, the CDR3 is TGCGCCAGCGCTTTGGAGGGGAATCAGCCCCAGCATTTT. This codes for CASALEGNQPQHF.

The chain links TRBV5-1 to TRBJ1-4, with D unclear. Germline V gives CDR1 SGHRS, CDR2 YFSETQ. V was cut by 5 bases and J by 8 bases, with 10 bases left in between. This CDR3 region has 12 residues. CDR3 in amino acids: CASSSDVEKLFF. In DNA, the CDR3 is TGCGCCAGCAGTTCGGACGTAGAAAAACTGTTTTTT.